Following are 17 T cell receptor beta chains from one sample sequenced in a study of blood T cell repertoires in COVID-19. The data were produced by immunoSEQ multiplex PCR, yet TCRdb's version contains in-frame clones alone and is incomplete. Counted here are about 140,000 clones, 84% occurring once; the ten biggest clones make up roughly 8.7%. Sequences were obtained from peripheral blood. Receptors originate from a man aged 25 to 40 with COVID-19, enrolled during active disease.

This clone was observed a handful of times. The CDR3 loop is CSVDRGSTEAFF. The CDR3 bases are TGCAGCGTTGATAGGGGGAGTACTGAAGCTTTCTTT. The V call is TRBV29-1, the J call TRBJ1-1, with D tentatively TRBD1 (6 bases). This CDR3 region has 12 residues. Germline values: CDR1 SQVTM, CDR2 ANQGSEA. V dropped 3 bases and J dropped 5 bases, with 10 bases sitting between them. Complete variable domain (other parts from reference TRBV29-1 and TRBJ1-1): SAVISQKPSRDICQRGTSLTIQCQVDSQVTMMFWYRQQPGQSLTLIATANQGSEATYESGFVIDKFPISRPNLTFSTLTVSNMSPEDSSIYLCSVDRGSTEAFFGQGTRLTVV.

This rearrangement joins TRBV12-5 to TRBJ2-1; 10 bases align to TRBD2. The germline CDR1 and CDR2 sequences are LGHNT and FRNRAP. CDR3 size: 16 residues. The J segment lost 8 bases and the V segment lost 0 bases, leaving 7 bases of the junction unmatched. CDR3 sequence: CASGLVPSGGLYEQFF. CDR3 bases: TGTGCTAGTGGTTTGGTCCCTAGCGGGGGCCTTTATGAGCAGTTCTTC. Full variable domain (remainder filled in from reference TRBV12-5 and TRBJ2-1): DARVTQTPRHKVTEMGQEVTMRCQPILGHNTVFWYRQTMMQGLELLAYFRNRAPLDDSGMPKDRFSAEMPDATLATLKIQPSEPRDSAVYFCASGLVPSGGLYEQFFGPGTRLTVL.

The genes are TRBV3-1 (or the pseudogene TRBV3-2) and TRBJ1-2; tentatively, D is TRBD1 (5 bases). V lost 2 bases to trimming and J lost 6 bases, with 16 bases between them. Germline V CDR1 and CDR2: LGHDT, YNNKEL (reference sequence). The CDR3 contains 15 residues. CDR3 nucleotides: TGTGCCAGCAGCCAAATTGTTAGGGGTGGGCATGGCTACACCTTC. Protein product: CASSQIVRGGHGYTF.

V is TRBV4-3 and J is TRBJ2-1; 9 bases line up with TRBD2. V trimming: 1 base; J trimming: 2 bases; junction bases outside the gene matches: 3. The CDR3 extends over 16 amino acids. Per the germline V gene, CDR1 is LGHNA and CDR2 is YSLEER. As DNA, the CDR3 is TGCGCCAGCAGCCAAGGCAGACTAGCGGCCTACAATGAGCAGTTCTTC. It encodes CASSQGRLAAYNEQFF.

The chain is built from TRBV3-1 (or the pseudogene TRBV3-2) and TRBJ1-3; the D gene is possibly TRBD1 (6 bases). Per the germline V gene, CDR1 is LGHDT and CDR2 is YNNKEL (reference sequence). Trimming stripped 0 bases from V and 3 bases from J, with 15 bases between. This CDR3 has 17 amino acids. The CDR3 is CASSQDSAGDGGNTIYF. CDR3 DNA sequence: TGTGCCAGCAGCCAAGATTCGGCAGGGGATGGTGGAAACACCATATATTTT.

The chain joins TRBV6-5 to TRBJ2-7; the match to TRBD2 covers 7 bases. V was pared by 6 bases and J by 2 bases, with 7 bases of the junction left unmatched. From germline, CDR1 is MNHEY and CDR2 SVGAGI. The CDR3 has 14 residues. The CDR3 spells CASRAGLGAYEQYF. CDR3 nucleotide sequence: TGTGCCAGCAGGGCTGGACTAGGGGCCTACGAGCAGTACTTC.

This chain links TRBV29-1 with TRBJ1-1; maybe TRBD1 (5 bases). Germline V gene lookup returns CDR1 SQVTM and CDR2 ANQGSEA. Trimming pared 5 bases from V and 1 base from J, leaving 8 bases between. This CDR3 has 12 amino acids. The CDR3: CSVSRANTEAFF. The CDR3 DNA follows: TGCAGCGTTAGCAGGGCGAACACTGAAGCTTTCTTT.

The chain carries TRBV4-2 and TRBJ1-6; no definite D call. The V end lost 4 bases, the J end lost 15 bases, and 22 bases lay between the germline ends. Germline CDR1 and CDR2: LGHNA and YNFKEQ. This CDR3 contains 15 residues. CDR3 sequence (DNA): TGTGCCAGCAGCCCCAACACCAACCGGGGTTCTGGCCTCCACTTT. It translates to CASSPNTNRGSGLHF.

The chain has TRBV7-8 and TRBJ2-5; the D is unclear. V dropped 5 bases and J dropped 4 bases, with 5 bases sitting between them. Germline lookup yields CDR1 SGHVS and CDR2 FQNEAQ. The CDR3 has 11 residues. DNA for the CDR3: TGTGCCAGCAGCCGCGTAGAGACCCAGTACTTC. Amino acid sequence: CASSRVETQYF.

This clone was observed a few times. This chain joins TRBV28 and TRBJ2-1; 9 bases match TRBD2. Losses at the gene ends were 6 bases for V and 8 bases for J; bases not matched to a gene: 8. From germline, CDR1 is MDHEN and CDR2 SYDVKM. The CDR3 spans 14 residues. CDR3 nucleotides: TGTGCCAGCAGGGTGCGGGAGGGCCGGTATGAGCAGTTCTTC. Translated: CASRVREGRYEQFF. The full variable domain, with the rest looked up from reference TRBV28 and TRBJ2-1, is DVKVTQSSRYLVKRTGEKVFLECVQDMDHENMFWYRQDPGLGLRLIYFSYDVKMKEKGDIPEGYSVSREKKERFSLILESASTNQTSMYLCASRVREGRYEQFFGPGTRLTVL.

This clone was seen only once. This chain uses TRBV28 with TRBJ2-5; 7 nucleotides match TRBD2. The germline V gene encodes CDR1 MDHEN and CDR2 SYDVKM. CDR3 length equals 18 residues. V was clipped by 2 bases and J by 0 bases; unmatched bases: 12. CDR3 nucleotide sequence: TGTGCCAGCAGTTTAACGGGACTAAGGGTCGTCTACCAAGAGACCCAGTACTTC. It encodes CASSLTGLRVVYQETQYF. The variable domain in full, with the rest retrieved from reference TRBV28 and TRBJ2-5, is DVKVTQSSRYLVKRTGEKVFLECVQDMDHENMFWYRQDPGLGLRLIYFSYDVKMKEKGDIPEGYSVSREKKERFSLILESASTNQTSMYLCASSLTGLRVVYQETQYFGPGTRLLVL.

The rearrangement links TRBV3-1 (or the pseudogene TRBV3-2) to TRBJ2-5, with a weak D call TRBD2 (5 bases). Per germline, CDR1 LGHDT and CDR2 YNNKEL (reference sequence). Trimming left V 4 bases short and J 3 bases short, with 18 bases between. This CDR3 comprises 16 residues. DNA of the CDR3: TGTGCCAGCAGCCGAAGATATTCTAGCCTGGAAGAGACCCAGTACTTC. This codes for CASSRRYSSLEETQYF.

V gene TRBV19 combines with J gene TRBJ2-6, with 9 bases fitting TRBD1. This CDR3 has 17 residues. Per germline, CDR1 LNHDA and CDR2 SQIVND (reference sequence). The V and J ends lost 4 bases and 2 bases, in that order; junction bases with no gene match: 6. This CDR3 is CASSTGQGRAGANVLTF. Written as DNA, the CDR3 is TGTGCCAGTAGTACGGGACAGGGACGAGCTGGGGCCAACGTCCTGACTTTC.

The chain uses TRBV25-1 and TRBJ2-3, with 11 bases that match TRBD2. V shed 4 bases, J shed 2 bases, and the junction held 5 bases outside the gene matches. There are 16 residues in the CDR3. Per germline, CDR1 MGHDK and CDR2 SYGVNS. Written as DNA, the CDR3 is TGTGCCAGCAGTGTAAGACTAGCGGGGACCACAGATACGCAGTATTTT. Residues: CASSVRLAGTTDTQYF.

The chain employs TRBV10-1 and TRBJ2-5; 10 bases are a match to TRBD2. Germline CDR1 and CDR2: WNHNN and SYGVQD (reference sequence). J was trimmed by 1 base and V by 8 bases; bases with no gene match: 7. The CDR3 spans 15 residues. CDR3 loop: CASHPRTSGQETQYF. CDR3 DNA sequence: TGCGCCAGCCACCCCCGGACTAGCGGCCAAGAGACCCAGTACTTC.

The V call is TRBV18, the J call TRBJ1-1, with TRBD1 as a possible D gene (5 bases). Trimming cost V 0 bases and J 7 bases, with 9 bases left between them. This CDR3 is built from 13 residues. Germline values: CDR1 KGHSH, CDR2 LQKENI. The DNA for the CDR3 is TGTGCCAGCTCACCACCGTCAGGGTTTGAAGCTTTCTTT. Its protein product is CASSPPSGFEAFF.

This chain links TRBV2 with TRBJ1-4; D gene ambiguous. The CDR3 is 14 residues long. The V gene's germline CDR1 is SNHLY and CDR2 FYNNEI. V gave up 7 bases and J gave up 4 bases, with 13 bases separating them. The CDR3 DNA reads TGTGCCAGCACCCAAGCTCGGGATAATGAAAAACTGTTTTTT. As protein: CASTQARDNEKLFF.